Listed below are T cell receptor beta chains from one sample, sequenced in a study of blood T cell repertoires in COVID-19. Repertoires were generated with immunoSEQ multiplex PCR, while TCRdb's copy carries only in-frame clones and drops some. Of some 260,000 clones detected, approximately 90% appear once; the ten largest clones hold 6.3%. Sequencing input: peripheral blood. The receptors here all came from a woman under 40 with COVID-19, enrolled during active disease. The CDR3 runs from the conserved cysteine through the conserved F or W. A D gene is named only where the DNA matches it firmly. Not every row has a clone size; where given, it reads once, few, many or a size class.

size	V	J	D	CDR3	DNA
.	TRBV18	TRBJ1-2	TRBD1	CASSPQPEGAPYGYTF	TGTGCCAGCTCACCACAACCGGAGGGGGCACCCTATGGCTACACCTTC
.	TRBV6-2/TRBV6-3	TRBJ1-2	.	CASSSLRRGRGYTF	TGTGCCAGCAGTTCCCTGAGGAGGGGACGTGGCTACACCTTC
.	TRBV7-8	TRBJ1-2	.	CASSLAGAIGYGYTF	TGTGCCAGCAGCTTAGCGGGGGCCATCGGCTATGGCTACACCTTC
.	TRBV28	TRBJ1-4	.	CASIPTGGGHEKLFF	TGTGCCAGCATCCCCACCGGGGGGGGGCATGAAAAACTGTTTTTT
.	TRBV4-3	TRBJ1-5	.	CASSQDGGFGQPQHF	TGCGCCAGCAGCCAAGATGGGGGGTTCGGTCAGCCCCAGCATTTT
.	TRBV19	TRBJ2-1	TRBD2	CASRTSGRVDEQFF	TGTGCCAGTAGGACTAGCGGGAGGGTGGATGAGCAGTTCTTC
.	TRBV5-4	TRBJ1-4	TRBD1	CASSTDRGREKLFF	TGTGCCAGCAGCACGGACAGGGGGCGAGAAAAACTGTTTTTT
.	TRBV29-1	TRBJ2-5	.	CSVEGGQGQETQYF	TGCAGCGTTGAAGGGGGACAAGGGCAAGAGACCCAGTACTTC
.	TRBV11-2	TRBJ2-2	.	CASSSLGVFTGELFF	TGTGCCAGCAGCTCCCTCGGTGTGTTCACCGGGGAGCTGTTTTTT
.	TRBV7-2	TRBJ2-1	.	CASRLGGGGYNEQFF	TGTGCCAGCAGACTAGGGGGGGGCGGGTACAATGAGCAGTTCTTC
once	TRBV5-1	TRBJ1-3	.	CASSLWAEGNTIYF	TGCGCCAGCAGCTTGTGGGCAGAGGGAAACACCATATATTTT
.	TRBV6-4	TRBJ2-3	.	CASSPGGGGSTDTQYF	TGTGCCAGCAGCCCCGGAGGGGGCGGGAGCACAGATACGCAGTATTTT
.	TRBV5-1	TRBJ2-1	TRBD2	CASSSTLAGGYNEQFF	TGCGCCAGCAGCTCCACTCTAGCGGGGGGCTACAATGAGCAGTTCTTC
many	TRBV11-2	TRBJ2-3	TRBD2	CASSDSGRAGDTQYF	TGTGCCAGCAGCGATAGCGGGAGGGCCGGGGATACGCAGTATTTT
.	TRBV5-1	TRBJ2-5	TRBD2	CASSSGTSGGETQYF	TGCGCCAGCAGCTCAGGGACTAGCGGTGGTGAGACCCAGTACTTC
.	TRBV5-1	TRBJ2-1	TRBD1	CASSPRQGPSSYNEQFF	TGCGCCAGCAGCCCCCGACAGGGCCCTAGCTCCTACAATGAGCAGTTCTTC
.	TRBV28	TRBJ1-6	TRBD1	CASSDNRGTLHF	TGTGCCAGCAGTGACAACAGGGGCACCCTCCACTTT
.	TRBV5-5	TRBJ1-1	.	CASSLDLGSEAFF	TGTGCCAGCAGTTTGGATCTAGGTTCTGAAGCTTTCTTT
.	TRBV7-7	TRBJ2-5	TRBD2	CASSLAGGQETQYF	TGTGCTAGCAGCTTAGCGGGGGGACAAGAGACCCAGTACTTC
.	TRBV7-8	TRBJ2-5	.	CASHTYLTEGTQYF	TGTGCCAGCCACACGTATCTGACGGAGGGGACCCAGTACTTC
.	TRBV7-2	TRBJ1-4	TRBD1	CASSHARKGAWKTNEKLFF	TGTGCCAGCAGCCATGCGCGAAAGGGGGCCTGGAAAACTAATGAAAAACTGTTTTTT
.	TRBV9	TRBJ2-3	.	CASTAAGLSTDTQYF	TGTGCCAGCACCGCGGCGGGGCTTAGCACAGATACGCAGTATTTT
.	TRBV11-3	TRBJ2-1	TRBD1	CASSLGDRGRIWNEQFF	TGTGCCAGCAGCTTAGGGGACAGGGGGCGGATATGGAATGAGCAGTTCTTC
.	TRBV5-1	TRBJ2-5	TRBD2	CASSLGVRAGQETQYF	TGCGCCAGCAGCCTTGGGGTTCGAGCGGGGCAAGAGACCCAGTACTTC
.	TRBV9	TRBJ2-5	.	CASGPVDRQYF	TGTGCCAGCGGCCCAGTTGATCGCCAGTACTTC
.	TRBV7-2	TRBJ1-1	.	CASSSYRVGTEAFF	TGTGCCAGCAGCTCGTACAGGGTGGGCACTGAAGCTTTCTTT
.	TRBV19	TRBJ2-3	TRBD2	CASSTPGLLTDTQYF	TGTGCCAGTAGTACTCCGGGACTACTCACAGATACGCAGTATTTT
.	TRBV28	TRBJ1-5	TRBD1	CASGSGTGLIDNQPQHF	TGTGCCAGCGGATCCGGGACAGGGTTAATTGACAATCAGCCCCAGCATTTT
.	TRBV5-6	TRBJ2-3	TRBD2	CASSLVLAGGHITDTQYF	TGTGCCAGCAGCTTGGTTCTAGCGGGGGGACATATCACAGATACGCAGTATTTT
.	TRBV3-1/TRBV3-2	TRBJ1-6	.	CASSQDYAMSSPLHF	TGTGCCAGCAGCCAAGATTACGCGATGAGTTCACCCCTCCACTTT
.	TRBV27	TRBJ1-5	.	CASSLNRATSNQPQHF	TGTGCCAGCAGTCTTAACAGGGCTACTAGCAATCAGCCCCAGCATTTT
few	TRBV2	TRBJ2-2	.	CASTGNTNTGELFF	TGTGCCAGTACCGGGAATACGAACACCGGGGAGCTGTTTTTT
.	TRBV5-1	TRBJ2-3	TRBD2	CASSERRASGGDTQYF	TGCGCCAGCAGCGAAAGGAGGGCTAGCGGGGGAGATACGCAGTATTTT
.	TRBV15	TRBJ2-7	TRBD1	CATSIDRGRRGEQYF	TGTGCCACCAGCATCGACAGGGGGCGCCGAGGGGAGCAGTACTTC
.	TRBV2	TRBJ2-5	TRBD1	CASSAPDRGHQETQYF	TGTGCCAGCAGTGCCCCGGACAGGGGACACCAAGAGACCCAGTACTTC
.	TRBV7-2	TRBJ2-3	.	CASYRPRTDTQYF	TGTGCCAGCTACAGGCCCCGCACAGATACGCAGTATTTT
few	TRBV2	TRBJ2-2	TRBD1	CATSTGGFSGELFF	TGTGCCACCTCGACAGGGGGATTCAGCGGGGAGCTGTTTTTT
.	TRBV25-1	TRBJ1-2	TRBD1	CASSEQGASGYTF	TGTGCCAGCAGTGAACAGGGGGCAAGTGGCTACACCTTC
.	TRBV5-1	TRBJ2-2	.	CASSLAGGTNTGELFF	TGCGCCAGCAGCTTGGCGGGGGGCACGAACACCGGGGAGCTGTTTTTT
.	TRBV5-5	TRBJ2-7	.	CASSLLDPPYEQYF	TGTGCCAGCAGCTTGCTAGACCCCCCCTACGAGCAGTACTTC
.	TRBV2	TRBJ2-7	.	CASSEDVSSYEQYF	TGTGCCAGCAGTGAAGATGTGAGCTCCTACGAGCAGTACTTC
few	TRBV12-2	TRBJ1-6	.	CASRLAVGVPSPLHF	TGTGCAAGTCGCTTAGCGGTCGGGGTCCCTTCACCCCTCCACTTT
.	TRBV24-1	TRBJ2-3	TRBD2	CATSDLSPASGRPDTQYF	TGTGCCACCAGTGATTTGAGTCCGGCTAGCGGGAGGCCAGATACGCAGTATTTT
.	TRBV6-1	TRBJ1-4	.	CASSDRTGMGLTNEKLFF	TGTGCCAGCAGTGACCGAACAGGGATGGGGTTAACTAATGAAAAACTGTTTTTT
.	TRBV5-8	TRBJ2-7	TRBD1	CASSLVWDRSYEQYF	TGTGCCAGCAGCTTGGTTTGGGACAGATCCTACGAGCAGTACTTC
.	TRBV5-4	TRBJ1-2	TRBD1	CASSFWNRGSQGYTF	TGTGCCAGCAGCTTCTGGAACAGGGGCTCACAGGGCTACACCTTC
.	TRBV5-6	TRBJ2-5	TRBD1	CASSTGTDQETQYF	TGTGCCAGCAGCACCGGGACAGATCAAGAGACCCAGTACTTC
.	TRBV9	TRBJ2-1	.	CASKLVRTYNEQFF	TGTGCCAGCAAACTAGTGCGAACCTACAATGAGCAGTTCTTC
.	TRBV5-1	TRBJ1-5	TRBD1	CASSFAGGSNQPQHF	TGCGCCAGCAGCTTTGCAGGGGGTAGCAATCAGCCCCAGCATTTT
.	TRBV28	TRBJ2-7	TRBD1	CASSFVSTGYYEQYF	TGTGCCAGCAGTTTTGTATCGACAGGGTACTACGAGCAGTACTTC
.	TRBV24-1	TRBJ2-3	TRBD1	CATSDFPDREDTQYF	TGTGCCACCAGTGATTTCCCGGACAGGGAAGATACGCAGTATTTT
.	TRBV5-5	TRBJ2-1	TRBD2	CASSIKGLAGVHEQFF	TGTGCCAGCAGCATTAAGGGACTAGCGGGAGTCCATGAGCAGTTCTTC
.	TRBV7-7	TRBJ2-5	.	CASSYRERETQYF	TGTGCTAGCAGCTACCGGGAGCGAGAGACCCAGTACTTC
.	TRBV14	TRBJ2-1	.	CASSHPRGSIDEQFF	TGTGCCAGCAGCCACCCACGGGGTAGCATCGATGAGCAGTTCTTC
.	TRBV4-1	TRBJ1-3	.	CASSQVPLVGNTIYF	TGCGCCAGCAGCCAAGTCCCCCTCGTTGGAAACACCATATATTTT
once	TRBV5-1	TRBJ1-4	TRBD1	CASSLGQGVDEKLFF	TGCGCCAGCAGCTTGGGCCAGGGGGTTGATGAAAAACTGTTTTTT
.	TRBV4-1	TRBJ2-2	.	CASSQGTGTIAGELFF	TGCGCCAGCAGCCAAGGAACGGGGACAATAGCCGGGGAGCTGTTTTTT